This TCR beta chain appears in the sequencing data of a study of spatial heterogeneity in lung cancer. About the research overall: Samples came from some 71 TRACERx patients with untreated early-stage lung cancer.

Germline values: CDR1 DFQATT, CDR2 SNEGSKA (reference sequence). V gave up 5 bases and J gave up 6 bases; unmatched junction bases: 3. This CDR3 contains 13 residues. TCRdb reprocessed the 5' RACE reads via MiXCR and lists one record per CDR3 protein. The data show under 30,000 distinct CDR3 sequences, with under 6.5% seen just once and approximately 20% held by the top ten. Regarding time point: blood at routine non-recurrence follow-up after resection. Whole RNA was taken from tumor, nontumor lung or frozen PBMC; it was then sequenced unsorted. This clonotype was detected only a few times. The chain joins TRBV20-1 to TRBJ1-5; TRBD1 matches 11 bases. The clonotype originates from a male donor with early-stage non-small cell lung cancer. The sample was PBMCs, taken at follow-up. CDR3 in DNA: TGCAGTGCTTGGGACAGGGGGTCTCAGCCCCAGCATTTT. Protein sequence: CSAWDRGSQPQHF.